Each of the 2 T cell receptor beta chains below was sequenced from the same sample in a study of cytomegalovirus exposure and HLA in healthy donors. Primers for the PCR totalled 60 Vbeta and 13 Jbeta. The data were produced by immunoSEQ multiplex PCR, yet TCRdb's version contains in-frame clones alone and is incomplete. The sample has about 200,000 clones, 75% to 90% seen once. Sequenced material: PBMCs. Receptors were obtained from a boy between 2 and 15 years old in good health and CMV-seronegative.

The chain uses TRBV29-1 and TRBJ2-1; D uncertain. Germline CDR1 is SQVTM and CDR2 is ANQGSEA. CDR3 size: 12 residues. Trimming stripped 1 base from V and 6 bases from J, with 7 bases between. The CDR3 DNA sequence: TGCAGCGTTGAAGGGCGACTCAATGAGCAGTTCTTC. The encoded protein is CSVEGRLNEQFF.

This chain uses TRBV7-8 with TRBJ1-6; D perhaps matches TRBD1 (6 bases). Germline assignment: CDR1 SGHVS and CDR2 FQNEAQ. This CDR3 is 15 amino acids long. V was pared by 1 base and J by 2 bases, with 6 bases between. The CDR3 DNA reads as TGTGCCAGCAGCTTAGACAGGGCCTATAATTCACCCCTCCACTTT. Translation gives CASSLDRAYNSPLHF.